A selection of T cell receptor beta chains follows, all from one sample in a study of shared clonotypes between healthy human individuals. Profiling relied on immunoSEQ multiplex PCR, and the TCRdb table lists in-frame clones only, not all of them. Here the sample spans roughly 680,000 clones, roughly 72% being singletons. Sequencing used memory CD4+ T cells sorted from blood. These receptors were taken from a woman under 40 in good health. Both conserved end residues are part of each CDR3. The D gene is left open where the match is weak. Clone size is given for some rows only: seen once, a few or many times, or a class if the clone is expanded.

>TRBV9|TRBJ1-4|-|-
TGTGCCAGCAGCGCCGGAGGGAGGGGAAAACTGTTTTTT
CASSAGGRGKLFF
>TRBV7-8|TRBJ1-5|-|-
TGTGCCAGCAGCTCAGGGACGGGCAATCAGCCCCAGCATTTT
CASSSGTGNQPQHF
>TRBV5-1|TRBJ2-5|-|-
TGCGCCAGCAGCTTGGCAACGGGGTACCAAGAGACCCAGTACTTC
CASSLATGYQETQYF
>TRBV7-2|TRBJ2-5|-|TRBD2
TGTGCCAGCAGCTTAGAGGCGGGAGAAGAGACCCAGTACTTC
CASSLEAGEETQYF
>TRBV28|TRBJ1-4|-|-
TGTGCCAGCAGTTTTACCGGGACGGCAAATGAAAAACTGTTTTTT
CASSFTGTANEKLFF
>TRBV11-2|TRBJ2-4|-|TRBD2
TGTGCCAGCAGCTTAGATCCCCCGGGACTAGCGGGGGGGGGAAACATTCAGTACTTC
CASSLDPPGLAGGGNIQYF
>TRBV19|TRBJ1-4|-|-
TGTGCCAGTAGTATGAGAGGCGAGGTCGAAAAACTGTTTTTT
CASSMRGEVEKLFF
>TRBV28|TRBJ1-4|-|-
TGTGCCAGCAGTCTCGACAGCTCTGCAACTAATGAAAAACTGTTTTTT
CASSLDSSATNEKLFF
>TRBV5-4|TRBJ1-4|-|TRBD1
TGTGCCAGCAGCACGCCAGGGGGCCCTAATGAAAAACTGTTTTTT
CASSTPGGPNEKLFF
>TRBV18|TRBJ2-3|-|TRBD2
TGTGCCAGCAAAGCCGGGCGGGAGAGAGATACGCAGTATTTT
CASKAGRERDTQYF
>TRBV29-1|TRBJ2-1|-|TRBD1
TGCAGCGTTGAACGGGACAGGACTAATGAGCAGTTCTTC
CSVERDRTNEQFF
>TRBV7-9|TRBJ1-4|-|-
TGTGCCAGCAGCTTAGCGTCGGGAGCTAATGAAAAACTGTTTTTT
CASSLASGANEKLFF
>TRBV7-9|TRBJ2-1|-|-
TGTGCCAGCAGCTTAGGAAGACAGGGACTTCTTAGGAATGAGCAGTTCTTC
CASSLGRQGLLRNEQFF
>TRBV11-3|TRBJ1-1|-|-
TGTGCCAGCAGCTTAGATAACACTGAAGCTTTCTTT
CASSLDNTEAFF
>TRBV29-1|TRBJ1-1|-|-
TGCAGCGTACAACAGCAGAACACTGAAGCTTTCTTT
CSVQQQNTEAFF
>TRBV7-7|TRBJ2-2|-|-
TGTGCCAGCAGTCGTACGGTAAACACCGGGGAGCTGTTTTTT
CASSRTVNTGELFF
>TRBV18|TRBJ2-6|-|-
TGTGCCAGCTCAGCTTCTGAGGATTTACAAAGTCGGGCCAACGTCCTGACTTTC
CASSASEDLQSRANVLTF
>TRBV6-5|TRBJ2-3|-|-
TGTGCCAGCAGTGAATCAGCATTCTATACGCAGTATTTT
CASSESAFYTQYF
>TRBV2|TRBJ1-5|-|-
TGTGCCAGCAGTGGTTCGACAGGTGCGAGCCAGCCCCAGCATTTT
CASSGSTGASQPQHF
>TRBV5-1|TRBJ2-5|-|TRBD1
TGCGCCAGCAGAAGGACAGGCCAAGAGACCCAGTACTTC
CASRRTGQETQYF
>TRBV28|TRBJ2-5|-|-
TGTGCCAGCAGTCGACAGGACCAAGAGACCCAGTACTTC
CASSRQDQETQYF
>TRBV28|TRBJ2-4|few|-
TGTGCCAGCAACACACAGCTAGCCAAAAACATTCAGTACTTC
CASNTQLAKNIQYF
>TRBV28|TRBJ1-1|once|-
TGTGCCAGCAGTTTAAAACGGTCCGAAGCTTTCTTT
CASSLKRSEAFF
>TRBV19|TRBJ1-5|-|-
TGTGCCAGTAATTCCCTAGGGTCTGGCCAGCCCCAGCATTTT
CASNSLGSGQPQHF
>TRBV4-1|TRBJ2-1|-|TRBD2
TGCGCCAGCAGCTCTCCCGGGACTACAAACAATGAGCAGTTCTTC
CASSSPGTTNNEQFF
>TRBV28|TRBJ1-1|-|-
TGTGCCAGCAGAGAGGGGTGGAACACTGAAGCTTTCTTT
CASREGWNTEAFF
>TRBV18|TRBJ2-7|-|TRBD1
TGTGCCAGCGGGCCCGGACAGGACTCCTACGAGCAGTACTTC
CASGPGQDSYEQYF
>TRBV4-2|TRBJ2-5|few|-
TGTGCCAGCAGCCAAGATATTCGGGGCAGAGAAGAGACCCAGTACTTC
CASSQDIRGREETQYF
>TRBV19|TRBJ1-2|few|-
TGTGCCAGTAGTGACACAGCTAACTATGGCTACACCTTC
CASSDTANYGYTF
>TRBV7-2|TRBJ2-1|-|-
TGTGCCAGCAGCTTAAGAGGTGGTGTAGTTCCTGAGCAGTTCTTC
CASSLRGGVVPEQFF
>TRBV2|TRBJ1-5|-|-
TGTGCCAGCAGTGCAACCGAAGATCAGCCCCAGCATTTT
CASSATEDQPQHF